This T cell receptor (beta chain) was sequenced during a study of T cells in Graves' hyperthyroidism and ophthalmopathy. Study as a whole: Before any treatment, at initial diagnosis, peripheral blood was collected. Study-wide points: Blood also carried most thyroid clonotypes expanded above 0.001.

This clonotype was observed at least ten times. Its antigen is unidentified. It was RNA transcripts that yielded the amplified TCR beta CDR3 regions. The TCR CDR3 first-round RT-PCR relied on the HTBI primer set. TCRdb re-called the multiplex PCR reads through MiXCR, storing one row per CDR3 protein. The sample lists 200,000 to 250,000 distinct CDR3 sequences; 24% were seen once. V was pared by 4 bases and J by 5 bases, with 14 bases between. The CDR3 has 13 residues. Germline lookup yields CDR1 GTSNPN and CDR2 SVGIG (reference sequence). Criteria for exclusion of patients were uncontrolled infection, other autoimmune disease, pregnancy or lactation.

Sequencing input: blood. This sequence was found in a woman between 40 and 55 years old with Graves' ophthalmopathy. The chain uses TRBV30 and TRBJ1-1, with D unclear. The CDR3 DNA follows: TGTGCCTGGAAGACCGCCCGTGAAACTGAAGCTTTCTTT. This translates into CAWKTARETEAFF.